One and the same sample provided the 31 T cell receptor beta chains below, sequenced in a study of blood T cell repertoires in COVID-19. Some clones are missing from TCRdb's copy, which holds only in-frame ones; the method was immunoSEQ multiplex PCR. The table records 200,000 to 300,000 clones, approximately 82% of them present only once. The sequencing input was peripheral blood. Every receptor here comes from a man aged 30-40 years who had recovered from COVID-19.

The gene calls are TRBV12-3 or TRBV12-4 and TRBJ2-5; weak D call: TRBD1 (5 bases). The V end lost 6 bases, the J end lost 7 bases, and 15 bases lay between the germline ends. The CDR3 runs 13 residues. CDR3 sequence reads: CASSPQGARTQYF. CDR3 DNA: TGTGCCAGCAGCCCACAAGGGGCGAGGACCCAGTACTTC.

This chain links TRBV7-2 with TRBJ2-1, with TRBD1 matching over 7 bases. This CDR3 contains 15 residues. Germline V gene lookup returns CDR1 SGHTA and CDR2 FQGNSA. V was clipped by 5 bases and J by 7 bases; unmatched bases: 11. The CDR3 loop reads CASSLNRGRGNEQFF. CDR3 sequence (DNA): TGTGCCAGCAGCCTCAACAGGGGTAGGGGGAATGAGCAGTTCTTC.

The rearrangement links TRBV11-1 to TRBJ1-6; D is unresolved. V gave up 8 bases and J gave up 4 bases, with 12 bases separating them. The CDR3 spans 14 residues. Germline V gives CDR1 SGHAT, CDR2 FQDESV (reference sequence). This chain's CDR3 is CASPNRLYNSPLHF. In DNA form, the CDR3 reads TGTGCCAGCCCAAACAGATTGTATAATTCACCCCTCCACTTT.

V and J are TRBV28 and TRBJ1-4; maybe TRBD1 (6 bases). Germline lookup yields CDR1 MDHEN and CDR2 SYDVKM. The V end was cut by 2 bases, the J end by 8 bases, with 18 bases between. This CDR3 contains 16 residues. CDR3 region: CASSLTGLVNREKLFF. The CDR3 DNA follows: TGTGCCAGCAGTTTAACAGGGTTAGTCAATAGGGAAAAACTGTTTTTT. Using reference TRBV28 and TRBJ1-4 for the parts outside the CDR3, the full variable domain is DVKVTQSSRYLVKRTGEKVFLECVQDMDHENMFWYRQDPGLGLRLIYFSYDVKMKEKGDIPEGYSVSREKKERFSLILESASTNQTSMYLCASSLTGLVNREKLFFGSGTQLSVL.

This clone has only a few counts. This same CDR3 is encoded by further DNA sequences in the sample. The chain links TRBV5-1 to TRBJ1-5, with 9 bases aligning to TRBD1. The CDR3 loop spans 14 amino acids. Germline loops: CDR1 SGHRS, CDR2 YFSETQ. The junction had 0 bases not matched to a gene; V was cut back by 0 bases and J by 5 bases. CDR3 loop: CASSLGQGDQPQHF. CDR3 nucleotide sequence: TGCGCCAGCAGCTTGGGACAGGGGGATCAGCCCCAGCATTTT.

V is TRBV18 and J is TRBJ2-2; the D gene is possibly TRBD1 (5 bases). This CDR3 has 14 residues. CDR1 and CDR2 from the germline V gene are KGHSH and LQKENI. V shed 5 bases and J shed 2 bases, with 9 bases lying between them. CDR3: CASSGAINTGELFF. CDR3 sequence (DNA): TGTGCCAGCTCAGGGGCCATTAACACCGGGGAGCTGTTTTTT. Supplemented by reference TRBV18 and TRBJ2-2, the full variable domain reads NAGVMQNPRHLVRRRGQEARLRCSPMKGHSHVYWYRQLPEEGLKFMVYLQKENIIDESGMPKERFSAEFPKEGPSILRIQQVVRGDSAAYFCASSGAINTGELFFGEGSRLTVL.

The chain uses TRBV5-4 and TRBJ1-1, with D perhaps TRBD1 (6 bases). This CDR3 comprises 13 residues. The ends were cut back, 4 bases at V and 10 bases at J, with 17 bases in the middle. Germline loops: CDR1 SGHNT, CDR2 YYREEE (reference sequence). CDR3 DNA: TGTGCCAGCAGCCAACAGGGTAAGGAGATAGCTTTCTTT. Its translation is CASSQQGKEIAFF.

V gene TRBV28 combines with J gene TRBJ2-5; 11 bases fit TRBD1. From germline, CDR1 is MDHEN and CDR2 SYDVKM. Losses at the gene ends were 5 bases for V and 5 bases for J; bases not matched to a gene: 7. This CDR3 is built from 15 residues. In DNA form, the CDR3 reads TGTGCCAGCAGTGGGGACAGGGGGATACGGGAGACCCAGTACTTC. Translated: CASSGDRGIRETQYF.

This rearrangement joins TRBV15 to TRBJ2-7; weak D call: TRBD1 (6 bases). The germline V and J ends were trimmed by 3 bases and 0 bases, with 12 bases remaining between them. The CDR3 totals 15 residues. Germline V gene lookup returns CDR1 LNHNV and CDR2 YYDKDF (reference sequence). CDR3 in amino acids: CATSRGTDSSYEQYV. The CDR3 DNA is TGTGCCACCAGCAGGGGGACGGACAGCTCCTACGAGCAGTACGTC.

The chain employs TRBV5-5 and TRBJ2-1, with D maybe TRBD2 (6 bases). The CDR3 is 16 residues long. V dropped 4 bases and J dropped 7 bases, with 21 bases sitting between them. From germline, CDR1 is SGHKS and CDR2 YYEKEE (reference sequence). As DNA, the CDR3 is TGTGCCAGCAGCCAACTACAGGTGGGAGGAAGGAATGAGCAGTTCTTC. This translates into CASSQLQVGGRNEQFF.

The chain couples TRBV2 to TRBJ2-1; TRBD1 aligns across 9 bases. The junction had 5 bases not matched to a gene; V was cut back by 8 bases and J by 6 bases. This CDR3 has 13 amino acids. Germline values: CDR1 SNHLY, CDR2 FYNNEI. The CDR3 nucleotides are TGTGCCAGCCCGGGACAGGGAAGCAATGAGCAGTTCTTC. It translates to CASPGQGSNEQFF. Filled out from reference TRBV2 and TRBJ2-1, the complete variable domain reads EPEVTQTPSHQVTQMGQEVILRCVPISNHLYFYWYRQILGQKVEFLVSFYNNEISEKSEIFDDQFSVERPDGSNFTLKIRSTKLEDSAMYFCASPGQGSNEQFFGPGTRLTVL.

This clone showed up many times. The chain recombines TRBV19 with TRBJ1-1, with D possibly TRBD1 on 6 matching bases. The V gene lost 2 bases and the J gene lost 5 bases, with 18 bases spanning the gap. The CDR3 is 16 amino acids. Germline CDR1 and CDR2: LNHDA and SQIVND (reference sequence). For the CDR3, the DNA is TGTGCCAGTAGTATACCTGGAGCAGGGGAGGGTACTGAAGCTTTCTTT. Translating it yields CASSIPGAGEGTEAFF.

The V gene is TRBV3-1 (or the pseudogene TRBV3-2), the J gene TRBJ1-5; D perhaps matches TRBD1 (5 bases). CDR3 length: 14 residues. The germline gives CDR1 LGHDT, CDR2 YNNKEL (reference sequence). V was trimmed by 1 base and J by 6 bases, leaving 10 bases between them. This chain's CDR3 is CASSQGQRIQPQHF. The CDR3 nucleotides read TGTGCCAGCAGCCAAGGACAGAGAATTCAGCCCCAGCATTTT.

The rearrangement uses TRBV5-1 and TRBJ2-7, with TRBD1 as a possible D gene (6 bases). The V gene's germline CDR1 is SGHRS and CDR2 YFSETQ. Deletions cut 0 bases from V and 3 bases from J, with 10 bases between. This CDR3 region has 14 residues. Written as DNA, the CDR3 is TGCGCCAGCAGCTTGGCAGGGGTGAGCTACGAGCAGTACTTC. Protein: CASSLAGVSYEQYF.

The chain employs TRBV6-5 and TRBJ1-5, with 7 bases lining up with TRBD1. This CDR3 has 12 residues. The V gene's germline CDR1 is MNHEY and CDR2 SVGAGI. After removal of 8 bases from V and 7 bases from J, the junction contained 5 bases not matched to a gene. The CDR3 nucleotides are TGTGCCAGCTGGGACAGATACCAGCCCCAGCATTTT. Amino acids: CASWDRYQPQHF.

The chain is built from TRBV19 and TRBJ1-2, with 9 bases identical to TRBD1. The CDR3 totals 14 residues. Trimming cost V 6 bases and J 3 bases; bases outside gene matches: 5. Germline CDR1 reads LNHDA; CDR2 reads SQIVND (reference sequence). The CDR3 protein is CASRGTGLYYGYTF. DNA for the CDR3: TGTGCCAGTAGAGGGACAGGGCTTTACTATGGCTACACCTTC.

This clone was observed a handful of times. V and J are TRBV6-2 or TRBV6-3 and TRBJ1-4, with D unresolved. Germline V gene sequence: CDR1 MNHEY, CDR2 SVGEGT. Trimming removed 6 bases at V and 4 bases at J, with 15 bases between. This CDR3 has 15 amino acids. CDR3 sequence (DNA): TGTGCCAGCAGCACCTACTCAGCGGGTAATGAAAAACTGTTTTTT. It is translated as CASSTYSAGNEKLFF.

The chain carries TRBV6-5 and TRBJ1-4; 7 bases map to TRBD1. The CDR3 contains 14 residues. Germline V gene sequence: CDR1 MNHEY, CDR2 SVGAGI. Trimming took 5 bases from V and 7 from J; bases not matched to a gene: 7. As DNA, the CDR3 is TGTGCCAGCAGTAATCAGGGGGGTGTTGAAAAACTGTTTTTT. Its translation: CASSNQGGVEKLFF.

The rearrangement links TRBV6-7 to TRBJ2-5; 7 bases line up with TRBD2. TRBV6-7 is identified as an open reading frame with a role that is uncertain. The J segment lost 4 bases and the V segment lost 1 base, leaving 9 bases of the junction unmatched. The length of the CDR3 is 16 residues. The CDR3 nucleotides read TGTGCCAGCAGTTACTTTTCCGGGGGGACCACAGAGACCCAGTACTTC. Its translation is CASSYFSGGTTETQYF.

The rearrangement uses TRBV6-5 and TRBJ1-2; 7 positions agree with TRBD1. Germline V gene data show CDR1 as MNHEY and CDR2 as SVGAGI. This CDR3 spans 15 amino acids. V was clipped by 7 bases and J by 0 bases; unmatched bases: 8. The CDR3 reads CASIRDRASNYGYTF. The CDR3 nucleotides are TGTGCCAGCATCCGGGACAGAGCCTCTAACTATGGCTACACCTTC.

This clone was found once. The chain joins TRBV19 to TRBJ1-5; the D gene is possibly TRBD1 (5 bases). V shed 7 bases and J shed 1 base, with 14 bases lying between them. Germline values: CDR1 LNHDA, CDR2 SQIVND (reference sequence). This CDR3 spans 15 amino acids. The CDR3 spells CASTNRPGSNQPQHF. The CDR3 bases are TGTGCCAGTACCAACCGACCAGGGAGCAATCAGCCCCAGCATTTT.

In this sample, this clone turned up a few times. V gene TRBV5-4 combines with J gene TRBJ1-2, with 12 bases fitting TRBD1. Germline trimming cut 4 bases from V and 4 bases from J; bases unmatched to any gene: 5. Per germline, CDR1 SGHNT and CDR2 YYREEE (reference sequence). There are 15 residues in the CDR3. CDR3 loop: CASSEWDRGLYGYTF. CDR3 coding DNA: TGTGCCAGCAGCGAGTGGGACAGGGGGCTCTATGGCTACACCTTC. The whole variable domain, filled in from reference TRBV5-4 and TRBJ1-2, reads ETGVTQSPTHLIKTRGQQVTLRCSSQSGHNTVSWYQQALGQGPQFIFQYYREEENGRGNFPPRFSGLQFPNYSSELNVNALELDDSALYLCASSEWDRGLYGYTFGSGTRLTVV.

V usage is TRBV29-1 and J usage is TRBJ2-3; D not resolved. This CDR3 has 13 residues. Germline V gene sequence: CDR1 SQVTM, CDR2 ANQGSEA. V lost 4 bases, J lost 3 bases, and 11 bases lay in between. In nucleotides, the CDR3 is TGCAGCGTTGCGCAGGCTCGGACAGATACGCAGTATTTT. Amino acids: CSVAQARTDTQYF.

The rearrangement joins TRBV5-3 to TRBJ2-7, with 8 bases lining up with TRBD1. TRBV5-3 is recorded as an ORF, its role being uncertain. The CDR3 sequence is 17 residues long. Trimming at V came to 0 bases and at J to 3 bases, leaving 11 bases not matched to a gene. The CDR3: CARSLAWDRKRNYEQYF. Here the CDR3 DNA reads TGTGCCAGAAGCTTGGCCTGGGACAGGAAAAGGAACTACGAGCAGTACTTC.

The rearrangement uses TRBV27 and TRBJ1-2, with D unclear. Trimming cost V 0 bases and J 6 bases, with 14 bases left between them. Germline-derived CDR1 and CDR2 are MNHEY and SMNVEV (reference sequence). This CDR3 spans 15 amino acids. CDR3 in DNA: TGTGCCAGCAGTTTATCTACACTCGGCAGCGATGGCTACACCTTC. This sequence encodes CASSLSTLGSDGYTF.

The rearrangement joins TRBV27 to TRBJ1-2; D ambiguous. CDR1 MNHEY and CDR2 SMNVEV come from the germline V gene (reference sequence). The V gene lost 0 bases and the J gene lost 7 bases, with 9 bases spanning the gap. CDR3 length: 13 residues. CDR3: CASSLSAFSGYTF. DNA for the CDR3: TGTGCCAGCAGTTTATCGGCCTTTTCTGGCTACACCTTC.

CDR3 coding DNA: TGTGCCAGCAGCTTGGTTCAGGGCGGAGAGCAGTACTTC. This sequence encodes CASSLVQGGEQYF. This sequence joins TRBV5-4 and TRBJ2-7, with a weak D call TRBD1 (5 bases). Trimming shortened V by 0 bases and J by 7 bases, and 11 bases separated the two germline ends. The CDR3 consists of 13 residues. CDR1 is SGHNT, CDR2 YYREEE, per germline (reference sequence).

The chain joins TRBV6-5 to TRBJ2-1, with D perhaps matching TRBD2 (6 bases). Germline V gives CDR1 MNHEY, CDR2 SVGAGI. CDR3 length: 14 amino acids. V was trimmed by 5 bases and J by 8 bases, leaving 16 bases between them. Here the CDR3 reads CASSRDSKAHEQFF. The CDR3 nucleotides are TGTGCCAGCAGTCGGGACTCAAAAGCCCATGAGCAGTTCTTC.

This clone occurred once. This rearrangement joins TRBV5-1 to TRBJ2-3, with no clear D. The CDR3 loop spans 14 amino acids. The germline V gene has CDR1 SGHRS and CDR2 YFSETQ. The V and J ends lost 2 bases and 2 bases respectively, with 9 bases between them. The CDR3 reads CASSFAEVTDTQYF. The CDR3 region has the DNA TGCGCCAGCAGCTTTGCGGAAGTCACAGATACGCAGTATTTT.

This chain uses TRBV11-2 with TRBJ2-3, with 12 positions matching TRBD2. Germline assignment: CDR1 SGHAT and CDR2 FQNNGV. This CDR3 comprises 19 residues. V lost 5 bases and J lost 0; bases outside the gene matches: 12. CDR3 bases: TGTGCCAGCAGCGAACCTCCCGGGACTAGCGGGTCTAGCACAGATACGCAGTATTTT. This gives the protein CASSEPPGTSGSSTDTQYF.

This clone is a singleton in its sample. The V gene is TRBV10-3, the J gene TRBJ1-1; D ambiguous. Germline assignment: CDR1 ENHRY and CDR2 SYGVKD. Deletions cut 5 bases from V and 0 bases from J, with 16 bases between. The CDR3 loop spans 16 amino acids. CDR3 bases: TGTGCCATCAGTCTGGGTCGGAGTGATATGAACACTGAAGCTTTCTTT. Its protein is CAISLGRSDMNTEAFF.